Detailed here is one T cell receptor delta chain. This may come from a read error, since a much larger clone is one base off. The data are from a study of gamma-delta chains in newborns, infants, children. Overall study: Polyclonal expansion of innate γδ T cells after birth follows microbial exposure.

TCRdb re-called the reads via CATT. Among about 6,900 delta-chain clones listed, about 10% were seen once. Looked up from germline, CDR1 is GEAIGNYY and CDR2 is EKD. The CDR3 sequence is 18 residues long. V was pared by 1 base and J by 2 bases, with 4 bases of the junction left unmatched. The sample consisted of blood. This sequence originates from a child who was a newborn, infant or young child, either healthy, febrile or measles-vaccinated (not recorded which). The V and J genes are TRDV2 and TRDJ3; 10 nucleotides match TRDD3. The CDR3 protein is CACDTGGYSPWDTRQMFF. In DNA form, the CDR3 reads TGTGCCTGTGACACTGGGGGATACAGCCCCTGGGACACCCGACAGATGTTTTTC.